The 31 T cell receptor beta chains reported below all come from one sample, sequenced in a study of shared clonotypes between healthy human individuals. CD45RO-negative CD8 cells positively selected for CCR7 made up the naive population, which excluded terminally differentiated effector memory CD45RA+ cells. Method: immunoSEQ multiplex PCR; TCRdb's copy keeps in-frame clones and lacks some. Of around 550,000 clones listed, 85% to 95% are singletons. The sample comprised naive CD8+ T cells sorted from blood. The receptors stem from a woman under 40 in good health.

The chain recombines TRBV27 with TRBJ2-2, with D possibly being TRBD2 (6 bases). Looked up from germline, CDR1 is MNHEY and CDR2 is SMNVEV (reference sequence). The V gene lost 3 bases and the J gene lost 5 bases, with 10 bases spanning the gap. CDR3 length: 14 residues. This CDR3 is CASSLGLSTGELFF. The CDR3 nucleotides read TGTGCCAGCAGTTTGGGACTTTCGACCGGGGAGCTGTTTTTT.

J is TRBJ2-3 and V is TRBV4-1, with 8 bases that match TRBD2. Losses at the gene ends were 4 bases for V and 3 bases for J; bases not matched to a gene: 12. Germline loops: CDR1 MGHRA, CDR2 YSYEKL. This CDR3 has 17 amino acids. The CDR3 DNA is TGCGCCAGCAGCCCCCAATCAACCGGGACTAGTACAGATACGCAGTATTTT. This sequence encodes CASSPQSTGTSTDTQYF.

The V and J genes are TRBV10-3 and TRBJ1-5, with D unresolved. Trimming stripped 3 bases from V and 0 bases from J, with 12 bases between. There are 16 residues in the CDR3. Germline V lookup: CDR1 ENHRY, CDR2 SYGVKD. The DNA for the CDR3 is TGTGCCATCAGTGACTATGGGGAAGATAGCAATCAGCCCCAGCATTTT. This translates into CAISDYGEDSNQPQHF.

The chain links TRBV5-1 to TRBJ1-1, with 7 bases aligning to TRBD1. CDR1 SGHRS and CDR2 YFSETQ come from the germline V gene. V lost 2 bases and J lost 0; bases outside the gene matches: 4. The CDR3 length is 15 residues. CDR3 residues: CASSFEQGMNTEAFF. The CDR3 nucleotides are TGCGCCAGCAGCTTTGAACAGGGGATGAACACTGAAGCTTTCTTT.

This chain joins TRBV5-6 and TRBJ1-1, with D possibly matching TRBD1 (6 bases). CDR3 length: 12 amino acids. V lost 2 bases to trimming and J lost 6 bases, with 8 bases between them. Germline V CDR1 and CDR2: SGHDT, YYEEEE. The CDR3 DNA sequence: TGTGCCAGCAGCTTTCCAGGGGCTGAAGCTTTCTTT. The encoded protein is CASSFPGAEAFF.

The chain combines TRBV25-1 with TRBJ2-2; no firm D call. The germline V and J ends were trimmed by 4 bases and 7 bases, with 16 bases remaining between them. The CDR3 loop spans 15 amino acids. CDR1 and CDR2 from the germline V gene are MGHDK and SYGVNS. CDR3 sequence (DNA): TGTGCCAGCAGTGTTGTAGGGCGAGGAGACGGGGAGCTGTTTTTT. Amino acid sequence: CASSVVGRGDGELFF.

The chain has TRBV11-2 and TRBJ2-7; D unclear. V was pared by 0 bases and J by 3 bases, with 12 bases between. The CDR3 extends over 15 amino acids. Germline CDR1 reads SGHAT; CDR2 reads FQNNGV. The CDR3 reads CASSLDGHPDYEQYF. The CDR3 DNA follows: TGTGCCAGCAGCTTAGACGGCCACCCCGACTACGAGCAGTACTTC.

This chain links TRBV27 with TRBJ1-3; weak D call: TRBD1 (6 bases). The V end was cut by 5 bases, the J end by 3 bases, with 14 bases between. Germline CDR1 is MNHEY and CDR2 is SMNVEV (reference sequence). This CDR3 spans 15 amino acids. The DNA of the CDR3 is TGTGCCAGCAGTCTCAGGGGATTGTTTGGAAACACCATATATTTT. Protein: CASSLRGLFGNTIYF.

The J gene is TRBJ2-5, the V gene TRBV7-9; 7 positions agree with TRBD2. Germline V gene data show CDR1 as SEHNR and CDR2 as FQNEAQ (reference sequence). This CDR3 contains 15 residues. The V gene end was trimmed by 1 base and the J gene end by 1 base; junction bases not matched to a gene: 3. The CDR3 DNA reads TGTGCCAGCAGCTTAGTGTGGGGGGGCCAAGAGACCCAGTACTTC. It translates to CASSLVWGGQETQYF.

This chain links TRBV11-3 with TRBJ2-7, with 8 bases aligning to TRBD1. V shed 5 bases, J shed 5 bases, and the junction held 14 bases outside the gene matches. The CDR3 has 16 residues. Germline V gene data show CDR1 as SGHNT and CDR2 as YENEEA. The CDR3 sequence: CASSPSWGQGAHEQYF. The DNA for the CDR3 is TGTGCCAGCAGCCCCTCCTGGGGTCAGGGGGCGCACGAGCAGTACTTC.

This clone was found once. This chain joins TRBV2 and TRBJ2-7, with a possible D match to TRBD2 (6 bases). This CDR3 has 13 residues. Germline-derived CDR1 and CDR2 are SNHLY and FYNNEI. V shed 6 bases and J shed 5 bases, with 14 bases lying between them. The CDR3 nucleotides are TGTGCCAGCAGGCAAACTAGCCGTAACGAGCAGTACTTC. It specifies CASRQTSRNEQYF.

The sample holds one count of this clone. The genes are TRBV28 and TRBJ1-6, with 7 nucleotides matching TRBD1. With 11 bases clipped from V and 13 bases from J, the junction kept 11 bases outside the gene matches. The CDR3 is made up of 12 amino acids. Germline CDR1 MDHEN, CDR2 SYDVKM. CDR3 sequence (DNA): TGTGCCGGACAGACAGGGAATAGGCCCCTCCACTTT. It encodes CAGQTGNRPLHF.

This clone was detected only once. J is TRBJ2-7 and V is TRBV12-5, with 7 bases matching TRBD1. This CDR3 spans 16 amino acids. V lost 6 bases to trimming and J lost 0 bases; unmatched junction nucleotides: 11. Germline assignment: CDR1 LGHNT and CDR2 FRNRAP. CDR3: CASGPLVGTVSYEQYF. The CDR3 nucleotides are TGTGCTAGTGGCCCTTTGGTCGGGACAGTCTCCTACGAGCAGTACTTC.

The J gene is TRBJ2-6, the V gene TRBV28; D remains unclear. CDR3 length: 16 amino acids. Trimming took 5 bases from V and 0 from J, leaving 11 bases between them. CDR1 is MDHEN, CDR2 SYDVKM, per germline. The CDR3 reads CASSRATISGANVLTF. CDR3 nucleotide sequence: TGTGCCAGCAGTCGCGCCACAATCTCTGGGGCCAACGTCCTGACTTTC.

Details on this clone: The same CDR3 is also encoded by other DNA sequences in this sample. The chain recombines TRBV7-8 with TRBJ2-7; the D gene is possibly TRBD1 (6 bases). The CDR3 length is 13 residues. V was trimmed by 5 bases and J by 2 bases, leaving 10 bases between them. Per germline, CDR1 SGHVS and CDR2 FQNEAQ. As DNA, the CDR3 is TGTGCCAGCAGCCTGGACAGAACCTACGAGCAGTACTTC. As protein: CASSLDRTYEQYF.

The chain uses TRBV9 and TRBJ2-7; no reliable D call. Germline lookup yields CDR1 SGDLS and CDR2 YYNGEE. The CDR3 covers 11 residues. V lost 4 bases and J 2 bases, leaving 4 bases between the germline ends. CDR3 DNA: TGTGCCAGCAGCTTTACCTACGAGCAGTACTTC. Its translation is CASSFTYEQYF.

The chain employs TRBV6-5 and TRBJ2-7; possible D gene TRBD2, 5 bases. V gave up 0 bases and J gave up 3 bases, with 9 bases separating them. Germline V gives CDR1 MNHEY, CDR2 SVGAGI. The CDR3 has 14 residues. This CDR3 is CASSYSQEDYEQYF. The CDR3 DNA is TGTGCCAGCAGTTACTCTCAGGAGGACTACGAGCAGTACTTC.

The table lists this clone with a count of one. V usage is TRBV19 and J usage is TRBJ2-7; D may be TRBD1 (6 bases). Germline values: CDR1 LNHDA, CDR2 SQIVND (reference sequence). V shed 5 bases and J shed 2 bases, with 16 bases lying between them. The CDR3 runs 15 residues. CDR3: CASSPGPRGTYEQYF. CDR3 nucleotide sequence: TGTGCCAGTAGTCCAGGCCCCAGGGGTACCTACGAGCAGTACTTC.

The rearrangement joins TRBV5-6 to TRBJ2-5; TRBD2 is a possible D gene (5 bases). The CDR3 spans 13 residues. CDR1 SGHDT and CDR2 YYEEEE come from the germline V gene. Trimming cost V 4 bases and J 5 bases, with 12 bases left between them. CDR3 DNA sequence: TGTGCCAGCAGCCCGGCCAGAGGGGAGACCCAGTACTTC. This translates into CASSPARGETQYF.

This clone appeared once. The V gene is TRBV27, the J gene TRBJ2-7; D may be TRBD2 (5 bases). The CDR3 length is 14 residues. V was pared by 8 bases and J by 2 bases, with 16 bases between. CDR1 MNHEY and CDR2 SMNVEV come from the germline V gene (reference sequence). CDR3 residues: CASRLPGRAYEQYF. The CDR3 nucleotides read TGTGCCAGCCGCCTCCCGGGGAGAGCCTACGAGCAGTACTTC.

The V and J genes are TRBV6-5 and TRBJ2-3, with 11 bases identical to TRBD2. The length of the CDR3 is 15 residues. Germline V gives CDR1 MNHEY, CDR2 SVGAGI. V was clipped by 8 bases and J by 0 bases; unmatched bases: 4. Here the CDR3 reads CASSGLAASTDTQYF. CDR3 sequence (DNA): TGTGCCAGCTCGGGACTAGCGGCAAGCACAGATACGCAGTATTTT.

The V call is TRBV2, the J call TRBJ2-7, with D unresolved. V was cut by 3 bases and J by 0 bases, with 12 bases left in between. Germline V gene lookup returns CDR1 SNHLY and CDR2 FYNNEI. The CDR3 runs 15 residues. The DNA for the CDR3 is TGTGCCAGCAGTGAGCCTGGCGAACGCTCCTACGAGCAGTACTTC. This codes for CASSEPGERSYEQYF.

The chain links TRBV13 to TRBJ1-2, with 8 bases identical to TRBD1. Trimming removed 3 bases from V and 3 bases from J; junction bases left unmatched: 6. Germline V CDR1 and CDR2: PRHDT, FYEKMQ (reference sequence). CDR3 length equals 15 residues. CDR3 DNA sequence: TGTGCCAGCAGCTTTACAGGGGGTGATGACTATGGCTACACCTTC. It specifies CASSFTGGDDYGYTF.

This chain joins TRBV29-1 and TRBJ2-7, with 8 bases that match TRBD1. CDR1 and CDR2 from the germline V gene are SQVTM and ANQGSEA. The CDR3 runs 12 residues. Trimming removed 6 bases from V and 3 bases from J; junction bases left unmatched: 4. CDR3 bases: TGCAGCGTATCAGGGGGCATCTACGAGCAGTACTTC. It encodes CSVSGGIYEQYF.

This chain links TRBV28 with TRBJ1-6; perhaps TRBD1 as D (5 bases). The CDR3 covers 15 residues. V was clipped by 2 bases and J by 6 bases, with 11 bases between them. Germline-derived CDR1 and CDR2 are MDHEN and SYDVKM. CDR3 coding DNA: TGTGCCAGCAGTTTAATTTCGGGGGGTAATTCACCCCTCCACTTT. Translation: CASSLISGGNSPLHF.

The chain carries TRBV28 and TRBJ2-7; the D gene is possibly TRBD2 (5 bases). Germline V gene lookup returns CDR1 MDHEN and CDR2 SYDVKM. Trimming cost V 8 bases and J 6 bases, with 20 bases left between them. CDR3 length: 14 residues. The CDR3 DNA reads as TGTGCCAGCGGGCAGAGCGGAGTATCCGGCGAGCAGTACTTC. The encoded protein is CASGQSGVSGEQYF. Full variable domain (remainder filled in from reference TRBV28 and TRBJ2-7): DVKVTQSSRYLVKRTGEKVFLECVQDMDHENMFWYRQDPGLGLRLIYFSYDVKMKEKGDIPEGYSVSREKKERFSLILESASTNQTSMYLCASGQSGVSGEQYFGPGTRLTVT.

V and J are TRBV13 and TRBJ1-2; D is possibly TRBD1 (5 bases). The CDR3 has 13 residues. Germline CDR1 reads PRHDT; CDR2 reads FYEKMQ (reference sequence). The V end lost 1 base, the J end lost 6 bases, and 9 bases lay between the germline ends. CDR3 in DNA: TGTGCCAGCAGCTTAGAGGGGATCCATGGCTACACCTTC. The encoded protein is CASSLEGIHGYTF. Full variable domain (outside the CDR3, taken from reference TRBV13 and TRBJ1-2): AAGVIQSPRHLIKEKRETATLKCYPIPRHDTVYWYQQGPGQDPQFLISFYEKMQSDKGSIPDRFSAQQFSDYHSELNMSSLELGDSALYFCASSLEGIHGYTFGSGTRLTVV.

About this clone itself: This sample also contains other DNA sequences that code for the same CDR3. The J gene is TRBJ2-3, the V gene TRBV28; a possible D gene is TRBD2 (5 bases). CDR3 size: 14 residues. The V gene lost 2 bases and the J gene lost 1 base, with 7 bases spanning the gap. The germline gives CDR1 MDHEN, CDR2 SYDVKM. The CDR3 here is CASSLEGGTDTQYF. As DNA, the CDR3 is TGTGCCAGCAGTTTAGAGGGCGGCACAGATACGCAGTATTTT. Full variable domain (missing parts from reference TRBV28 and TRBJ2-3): DVKVTQSSRYLVKRTGEKVFLECVQDMDHENMFWYRQDPGLGLRLIYFSYDVKMKEKGDIPEGYSVSREKKERFSLILESASTNQTSMYLCASSLEGGTDTQYFGPGTRLTVL.

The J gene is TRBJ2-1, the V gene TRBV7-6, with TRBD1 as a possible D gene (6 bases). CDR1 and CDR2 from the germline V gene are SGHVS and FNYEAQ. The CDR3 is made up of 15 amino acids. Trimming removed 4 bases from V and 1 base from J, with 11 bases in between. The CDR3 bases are TGTGCCAGCAGCTGGGCAGGGGCTTCCTACAATGAGCAGTTCTTC. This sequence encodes CASSWAGASYNEQFF.

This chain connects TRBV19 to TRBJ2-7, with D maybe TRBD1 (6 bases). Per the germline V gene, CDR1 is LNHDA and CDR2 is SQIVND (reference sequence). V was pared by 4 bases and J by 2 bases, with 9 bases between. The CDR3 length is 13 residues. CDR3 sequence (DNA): TGTGCCAGTAGTACAAGGACAGCCTACGAGCAGTACTTC. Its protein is CASSTRTAYEQYF.

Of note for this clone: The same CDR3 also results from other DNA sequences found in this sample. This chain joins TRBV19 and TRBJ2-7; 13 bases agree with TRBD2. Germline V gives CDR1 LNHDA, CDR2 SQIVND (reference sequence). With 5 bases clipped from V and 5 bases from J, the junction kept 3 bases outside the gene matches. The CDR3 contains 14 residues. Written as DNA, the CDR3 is TGTGCCAGTAGTCCCGGACTAGCGGGAGACGAGCAGTACTTC. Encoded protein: CASSPGLAGDEQYF.